The entry below gives a single T cell receptor beta chain sequence along with its context. TCR libraries were built from about 500 ng of total RNA by linear amplification. In TCRdb, the reads were re-called with MiXCR into one record per CDR3 protein. This table holds around 180,000 distinct CDR3 sequences, under 85% found once. CDR1 and CDR2 (germline): MNHEY, SVGAGI. There are 13 residues in the CDR3. Trimming removed 4 bases at V and 2 bases at J, with 8 bases between. The record originates from a study of healthy donors' naive CD4 and CD8 T cells. The clonotype comes from a pool of human donors in good health; the sample pools cells from several healthy donors. This sequence joins TRBV6-5 and TRBJ2-5; D is unresolved. The sequenced sample was naive CD4+ and CD8+ T cells sorted from blood, pooled from several donors. CDR3 protein: CASSWTVQETQYF. CDR3 DNA sequence: TGTGCCAGCAGTTGGACCGTGCAAGAGACCCAGTACTTC.